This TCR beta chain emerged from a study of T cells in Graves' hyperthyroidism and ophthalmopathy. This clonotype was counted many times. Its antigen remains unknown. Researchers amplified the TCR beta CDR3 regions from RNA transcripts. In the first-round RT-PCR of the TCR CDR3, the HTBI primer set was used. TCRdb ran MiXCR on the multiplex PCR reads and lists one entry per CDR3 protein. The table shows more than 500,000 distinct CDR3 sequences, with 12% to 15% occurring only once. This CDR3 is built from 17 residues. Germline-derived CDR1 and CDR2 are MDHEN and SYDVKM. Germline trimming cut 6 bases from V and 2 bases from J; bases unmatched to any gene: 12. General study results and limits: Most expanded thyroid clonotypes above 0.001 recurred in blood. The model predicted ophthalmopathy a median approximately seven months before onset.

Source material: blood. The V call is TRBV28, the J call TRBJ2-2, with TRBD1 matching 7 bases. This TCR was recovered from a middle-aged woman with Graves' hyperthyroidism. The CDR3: CASSPELGQINTGELFF. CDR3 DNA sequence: TGTGCCAGCAGCCCTGAGCTGGGACAGATCAACACCGGGGAGCTGTTTTTT.